The rows below give T cell receptor beta chains drawn from one sample of a study of PD-1 blockade in classical Hodgkin lymphoma. Some clones are missing from TCRdb's copy, which holds only in-frame ones; the method was immunoSEQ multiplex PCR. The sample holds 90,000 to 100,000 clones, around four fifths seen once. The material sequenced was peripheral blood mononuclear cells (PBMCs), taken before the fourth cycle of nivolumab. The receptors were sampled from a human donor with classical Hodgkin lymphoma. CDR3s include the opening cysteine and the closing phenylalanine or tryptophan. The order of the fields is V gene, D gene, clone size, J gene, CDR3 DNA, CDR3 protein. A D gene is named only where the DNA matches it firmly. Some rows have no size entry. The others give once, few or many, or a class for an expanded clone.

TRBV7-2	NA	NA	TRBJ1-1	NA	CASSFGQGTEAFF
TRBV18	TRBD2	NA	TRBJ2-5	TGTGCCAGCTCACCACCGGGACTAGCGGGGCAAGAGACCCAGTACTTC	CASSPPGLAGQETQYF
TRBV18	NA	NA	TRBJ1-2	TGTGCCAGCTCACCGTTTCAGCGGGATGGCTACACCTTC	CASSPFQRDGYTF
TRBV5-6	NA	NA	TRBJ2-4	TGTGCCAGCAGCTTAAATAGGCAGGGCCCCCAGTACTTC	CASSLNRQGPQYF
TRBV4-3	TRBD2	NA	TRBJ2-3	TGCGCCAGCAGCCGGGGACGGGAGGGTGATACACAGTATTTT	CASSRGREGDTQYF
TRBV19	TRBD1	NA	TRBJ1-4	TGTGCCAGTAGGGGGACAGGGAGAGGGGAAAAACTGTTTTTT	CASRGTGRGEKLFF
TRBV7-9	NA	once	TRBJ1-2	TGTGCCAGCAGCTTCGGAATGGGCAGGGTTAACTATGGCTACACCTTC	CASSFGMGRVNYGYTF
TRBV11-2	NA	NA	TRBJ2-7	TGTGCCAGCAGCCTGAGCGCAGGGAGATACGAGCAGTACTTC	CASSLSAGRYEQYF
TRBV6-6	TRBD1	NA	TRBJ1-1	TGTGCCAGCAGTTACCGAAACGACAGGGCAGCCGAAGCTTTCTTT	CASSYRNDRAAEAFF
TRBV19	NA	NA	TRBJ1-5	TGTGCCAGTAGTATAGCGTTACAGGGTTATAGCAATCAGCCCCAGCATTTT	CASSIALQGYSNQPQHF
TRBV7-9	NA	NA	TRBJ1-1	TGTGCCAGCAGCCCCCGTGATGAGCCTGAAGCTTTCTTT	CASSPRDEPEAFF
TRBV4-1	TRBD1	once	TRBJ1-4	TGCGCCAGCAGCCCCGGGGACAGGGCTTTGACTAATGAAAAACTGTTTTTT	CASSPGDRALTNEKLFF
TRBV19	NA	NA	TRBJ1-4	TGTGCCAGTAGTATGGGGTGGCTATCAACTAATGAAAAACTGTTTTTT	CASSMGWLSTNEKLFF
TRBV29-1	TRBD1	NA	TRBJ1-2	TGCAGCGTCCGAGGGGGCGATGGCTATGGCTACACCTTC	CSVRGGDGYGYTF
TRBV19	TRBD1	many	TRBJ2-3	TGTGCCAGTAGGGCAAGGACAGGGGGGCGAGATACGCAGTATTTT	CASRARTGGRDTQYF
TRBV5-1	NA	once	TRBJ2-2	TGCGCCAGCAGCTTCGCGTTCAACTCAGGGGAGCTGTTTTTT	CASSFAFNSGELFF
TRBV6-5	NA	once	TRBJ1-5	TGTGCCAGCAGTTCCAAGCCCAGGCAGCCCCAGCATTTT	CASSSKPRQPQHF
TRBV6-6	NA	NA	TRBJ1-4	TGTGCCAGCAGTTACGCCGGGCCTTCGGGCGGAAAACTGTTTTTT	CASSYAGPSGGKLFF
TRBV10-3	NA	NA	TRBJ2-7	TGTGCCATCAGTGAACAGCGGAGCTCCTACGAGCAGTACTTC	CAISEQRSSYEQYF
TRBV6-6	TRBD2	NA	TRBJ2-2	TGTGCCAGCACCAAAGCGGGGGCGAACACCGGGGAGCTGTTTTTT	CASTKAGANTGELFF
TRBV11-3	TRBD2	NA	TRBJ2-3	TGTGCCAGCAGCTCAGGACTAGCGGACACAGATACGCAGTATTTT	CASSSGLADTDTQYF
TRBV19	NA	NA	TRBJ1-2	TGTGCCAGTAGTGCGACAGCTAACTATGGCTACACCTTC	CASSATANYGYTF
TRBV9	TRBD2	NA	TRBJ2-1	TGTGCCAGCAGCGTATCGGGGGGGGACCCCTCTTATTCGGAGCAGTTCTTC	CASSVSGGDPSYSEQFF
TRBV2	NA	NA	TRBJ2-3	TGTGCCAGCAGTGGGAGGGGGTCCCGCACAGATACGCAGTATTTT	CASSGRGSRTDTQYF
TRBV18	NA	NA	TRBJ1-1	TGTGCCAGCTCACGGCTAAGGGACACTGAAGCTTTCTTT	CASSRLRDTEAFF
TRBV2	NA	NA	TRBJ2-1	TGTGCCAGCAGTGAAAGGGGGGCAGGACTCTACAATGAGCAGTTCTTC	CASSERGAGLYNEQFF
TRBV2	NA	NA	TRBJ2-1	TGTGCCAGCAGTGAAGAAACTCCCGCTTACAATGAGCAGTTCTTC	CASSEETPAYNEQFF
TRBV5-4	TRBD2	NA	TRBJ2-1	TGTGCCAGCAGCTCGGGTAGCGGGGGCTCCTACAATGAGCAGTTCTTC	CASSSGSGGSYNEQFF
TRBV7-3	NA	NA	TRBJ2-5	TGTGCCAGCAGTTATAACCCGGGGGAGACCCAGTACTTC	CASSYNPGETQYF
TRBV12-5	TRBD1	NA	TRBJ2-5	TGTGCTAGTGGTTTGGTAGTGACAGGGGACCTAGAGACCCAGTACTTC	CASGLVVTGDLETQYF
TRBV18	TRBD2	NA	TRBJ2-7	TGTGCCAGCTCACCTGGGAGGCTAGCGGAGAACTACGAGCAGTACTTC	CASSPGRLAENYEQYF
TRBV27	NA	NA	TRBJ1-2	TGTGCCAGCAGTTTATCGAGGTCGGGGGGAAATGGCTACACCTTC	CASSLSRSGGNGYTF
TRBV6-5	NA	NA	TRBJ1-5	TGTGCCAGCAATACCGCGGCACAGCCCCAGCATTTT	CASNTAAQPQHF
TRBV7-2	NA	NA	TRBJ2-7	TGTGCCAGCAGCGAAAAGACGGACTCAGCCTCCTACGAGCAGTACTTC	CASSEKTDSASYEQYF
TRBV13	NA	NA	TRBJ1-5	TGTGCCAGCAGCAGGGGAGATCAGCCCCAGCATTTT	CASSRGDQPQHF
TRBV5-4	NA	NA	TRBJ2-6	TGTGCCAGCAGCTTGGCCCTGGCTGGGGCCAACGTCCTGACTTTC	CASSLALAGANVLTF
TRBV9	NA	NA	TRBJ2-1	TGTGCCAGCAGCGTCCTCTTGGGTGGGGATGAGCAGTTCTTC	CASSVLLGGDEQFF
TRBV20-1	NA	NA	TRBJ2-7	TGCAGTGCCCTGTCCGTGGACGAGCAGTACTTC	CSALSVDEQYF
TRBV2	TRBD2	once	TRBJ2-5	TGTGCCAGCGAGACTGGGCGACTAGCGGGAGGGCCGGAGACCCAGTACTTC	CASETGRLAGGPETQYF
TRBV6-6	TRBD1	NA	TRBJ2-1	TGTGCCAGCAGTTACAGGGGACAGTACAATGAGCAGTTCTTC	CASSYRGQYNEQFF
TRBV10-3	TRBD2	NA	TRBJ2-5	TGTGCCATCAGTGAGCCCATGGGACTAGCGGGGGGGCCGGGAGAGACCCAGTACTTC	CAISEPMGLAGGPGETQYF
TRBV18	NA	once	TRBJ2-5	TGTGCCAGCTCACCAGAGCGGGAGACCCAGTACTTC	CASSPERETQYF